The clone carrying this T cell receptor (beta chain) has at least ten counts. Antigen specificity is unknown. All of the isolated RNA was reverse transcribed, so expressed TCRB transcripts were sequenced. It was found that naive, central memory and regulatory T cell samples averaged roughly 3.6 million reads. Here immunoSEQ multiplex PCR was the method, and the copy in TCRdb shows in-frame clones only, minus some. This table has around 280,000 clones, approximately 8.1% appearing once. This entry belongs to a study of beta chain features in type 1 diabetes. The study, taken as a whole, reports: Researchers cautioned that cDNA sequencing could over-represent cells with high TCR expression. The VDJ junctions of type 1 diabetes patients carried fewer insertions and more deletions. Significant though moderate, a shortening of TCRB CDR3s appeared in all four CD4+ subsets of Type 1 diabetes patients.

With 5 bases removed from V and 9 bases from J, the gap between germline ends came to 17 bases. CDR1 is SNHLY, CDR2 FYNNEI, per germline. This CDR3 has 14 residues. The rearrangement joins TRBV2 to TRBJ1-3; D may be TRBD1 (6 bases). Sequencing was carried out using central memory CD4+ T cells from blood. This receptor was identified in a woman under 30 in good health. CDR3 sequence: CASSRQDPGGTIYF. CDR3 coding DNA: TGTGCCAGCAGTCGACAGGACCCTGGTGGCACCATATATTTT. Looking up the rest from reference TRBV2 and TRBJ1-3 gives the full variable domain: EPEVTQTPSHQVTQMGQEVILRCVPISNHLYFYWYRQILGQKVEFLVSFYNNEISEKSEIFDDQFSVERPDGSNFTLKIRSTKLEDSAMYFCASSRQDPGGTIYFGEGSWLTVV.